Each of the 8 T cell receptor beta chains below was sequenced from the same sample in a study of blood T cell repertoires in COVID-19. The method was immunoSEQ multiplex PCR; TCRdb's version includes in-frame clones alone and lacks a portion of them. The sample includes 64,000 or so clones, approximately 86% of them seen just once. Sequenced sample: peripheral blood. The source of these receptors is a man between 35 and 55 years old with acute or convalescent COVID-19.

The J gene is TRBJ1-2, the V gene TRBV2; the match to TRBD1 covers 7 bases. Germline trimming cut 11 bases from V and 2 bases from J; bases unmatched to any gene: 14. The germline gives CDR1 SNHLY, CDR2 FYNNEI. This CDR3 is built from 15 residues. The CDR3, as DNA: TGTGCCGGCCGTGTCGAGACAGGGCCGAACTATGGCTACACCTTC. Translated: CAGRVETGPNYGYTF.

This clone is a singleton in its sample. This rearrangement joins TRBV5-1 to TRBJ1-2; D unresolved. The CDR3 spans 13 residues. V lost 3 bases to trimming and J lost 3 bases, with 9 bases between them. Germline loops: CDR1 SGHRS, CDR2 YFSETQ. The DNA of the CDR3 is TGCGCCAGCAGCTCTTTAGTGGACTATGGCTACACCTTC. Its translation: CASSSLVDYGYTF.

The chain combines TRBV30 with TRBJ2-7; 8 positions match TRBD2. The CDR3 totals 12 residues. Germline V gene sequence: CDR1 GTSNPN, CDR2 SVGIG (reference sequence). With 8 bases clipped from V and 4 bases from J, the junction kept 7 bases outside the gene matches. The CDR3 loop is CAGTGGLYEQYF. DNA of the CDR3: TGTGCCGGAACGGGGGGGCTGTACGAGCAGTACTTC.

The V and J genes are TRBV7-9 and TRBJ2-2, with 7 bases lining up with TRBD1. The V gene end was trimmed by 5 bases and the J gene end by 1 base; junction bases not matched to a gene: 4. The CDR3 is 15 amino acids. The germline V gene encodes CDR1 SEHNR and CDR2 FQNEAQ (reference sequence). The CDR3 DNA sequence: TGTGCCAGCAGCCCACAGGGGTTGAACACCGGGGAGCTGTTTTTT. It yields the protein CASSPQGLNTGELFF.

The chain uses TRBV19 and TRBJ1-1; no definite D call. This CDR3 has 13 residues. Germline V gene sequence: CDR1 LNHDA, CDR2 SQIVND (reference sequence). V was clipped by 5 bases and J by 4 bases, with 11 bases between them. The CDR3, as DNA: TGTGCCAGTAGTGAGGGAAGTGGCACTGAAGCTTTCTTT. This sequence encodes CASSEGSGTEAFF.

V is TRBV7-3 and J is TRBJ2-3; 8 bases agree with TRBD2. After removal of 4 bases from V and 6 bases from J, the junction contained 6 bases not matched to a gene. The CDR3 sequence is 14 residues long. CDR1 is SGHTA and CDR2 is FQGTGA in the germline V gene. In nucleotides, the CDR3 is TGTGCCAGCAGCTCAACCGGGGGGGAGGATACGCAGTATTTT. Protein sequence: CASSSTGGEDTQYF.

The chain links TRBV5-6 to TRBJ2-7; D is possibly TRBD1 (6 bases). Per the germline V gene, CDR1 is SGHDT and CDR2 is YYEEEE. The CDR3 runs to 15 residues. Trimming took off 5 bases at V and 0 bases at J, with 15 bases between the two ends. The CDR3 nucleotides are TGTGCCAGCAGTCGGCTTCTAGGGGGCTCCTACGAGCAGTACTTC. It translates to CASSRLLGGSYEQYF.

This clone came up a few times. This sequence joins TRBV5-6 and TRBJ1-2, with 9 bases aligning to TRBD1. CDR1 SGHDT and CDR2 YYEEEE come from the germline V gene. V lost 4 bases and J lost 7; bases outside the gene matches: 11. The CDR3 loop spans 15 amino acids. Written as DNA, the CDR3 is TGTGCCAGCAGCCCACAGGGGGCGGACTTTGGTGGCTACACCTTC. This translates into CASSPQGADFGGYTF.